These 17 T cell receptor beta chains were all obtained from the same sample, sequenced in a study of shared clonotypes between healthy human individuals. Here immunoSEQ multiplex PCR was the method, and the copy in TCRdb shows in-frame clones only, minus some. The sample lists around 990,000 clones; approximately 80% were seen once. Sequencing was carried out using memory CD4+ T cells from PBMCs. Subset here: CD45RA-negative fraction. Every receptor here comes from a man between 18 and 29 years old in good health. Some clones in this sample may be carry-over from other donors' samples.

The V call is TRBV28, the J call TRBJ2-5, with 8 bases fitting TRBD2. The CDR3 sequence is 17 residues long. Trimming took 4 bases from V and 2 from J; bases not matched to a gene: 12. Germline-derived CDR1 and CDR2 are MDHEN and SYDVKM. For the CDR3, the DNA is TGTGCCAGCAGTTCTCCCCCCGGGGGGGGTGGGCAAGAGACCCAGTACTTC. Residues: CASSSPPGGGGQETQYF.

The table lists this clone with a few counts. The V call is TRBV27, the J call TRBJ2-7, with D perhaps TRBD2 (6 bases). CDR3 length: 15 amino acids. Deletions cut 5 bases from V and 0 bases from J, with 14 bases between. From germline, CDR1 is MNHEY and CDR2 SMNVEV (reference sequence). The CDR3 is CASSQTPGGSYEQYF. The CDR3 nucleotides are TGTGCCAGCAGTCAAACACCCGGGGGCTCCTACGAGCAGTACTTC.

V usage is TRBV18 and J usage is TRBJ2-1, with D tentatively TRBD2 (6 bases). The CDR3 has 15 residues. CDR1 and CDR2 (germline): KGHSH, LQKENI. Deletions cut 3 bases from V and 0 bases from J, with 9 bases between. The DNA of the CDR3 is TGTGCCAGCTCACCGGAAGCGGGCTCCTACAATGAGCAGTTCTTC. Protein sequence: CASSPEAGSYNEQFF.

This chain joins TRBV6-1 and TRBJ2-2; 8 nucleotides agree with TRBD1. CDR3 length equals 15 residues. Germline-derived CDR1 and CDR2 are MNHNS and SASEGT. V was clipped by 4 bases and J by 6 bases; unmatched bases: 7. CDR3 in amino acids: CASSGRRQGPGELFF. The CDR3 DNA sequence: TGTGCCAGCAGTGGGAGGAGACAGGGGCCCGGGGAGCTGTTTTTT.

This clone was counted a single time. The rearrangement links TRBV30 to TRBJ1-3; D is ambiguous. The CDR3 contains 14 residues. V was clipped by 5 bases and J by 2 bases, with 13 bases between them. CDR1 and CDR2 (germline): GTSNPN, SVGIG (reference sequence). CDR3 nucleotide sequence: TGTGCCTGGGGGATAGCCCTCCCTGGAAACACCATATATTTT. Residues: CAWGIALPGNTIYF.

Details on this clone: This CDR3 is also generated by other DNA sequences in the sample. The V and J genes are TRBV6-1 and TRBJ2-7; 9 nucleotides agree with TRBD1. Trimming removed 6 bases from V and 3 bases from J; junction bases left unmatched: 3. This CDR3 comprises 13 residues. CDR1 is MNHNS and CDR2 is SASEGT in the germline V gene. The CDR3: CASRPGQGYEQYF. The CDR3 DNA follows: TGTGCCAGCAGACCGGGACAGGGCTACGAGCAGTACTTC.

The CDR3 DNA reads TGTGCCAGCAGTGTAGGGGGCAGTACGGATGGCTACACCTTC. Its translation: CASSVGGSTDGYTF. V gene TRBV6-1 combines with J gene TRBJ1-2; 7 positions agree with TRBD1. Germline V gene lookup returns CDR1 MNHNS and CDR2 SASEGT. Losses at the gene ends were 4 bases for V and 6 bases for J; bases not matched to a gene: 8. This CDR3 has 14 amino acids.

The rearrangement uses TRBV4-2 and TRBJ2-5; D ambiguous. Judging by the DNA end, TRBJ2-7 fits better; the J call may be wrong. The V gene's germline CDR1 is LGHNA and CDR2 YNFKEQ. This CDR3 has 11 residues. CDR3: CASSQSFEQYF. CDR3 bases: TGTGCCAGCAGCCAAAGTTTCGAGCAGTACTTC.

About this clone: The same CDR3 can be traced to other DNA sequences in this sample. This chain links TRBV9 with TRBJ2-1; D may be TRBD2 (5 bases). Germline lookup yields CDR1 SGDLS and CDR2 YYNGEE. The CDR3 totals 13 residues. V lost 2 bases and J 5 bases, leaving 8 bases between the germline ends. CDR3 amino acids: CASSVGGHNEQFF. CDR3 nucleotide sequence: TGTGCCAGCAGCGTCGGAGGACACAATGAGCAGTTCTTC.

V usage is TRBV18 and J usage is TRBJ2-7, with 9 bases lining up with TRBD1. The CDR3 is 16 amino acids. CDR1 is KGHSH, CDR2 LQKENI, per germline. With V trimmed by 5 bases and J by 0 bases, 8 bases remained unmatched. CDR3 amino acids: CASSSGTGTFSYEQYF. In nucleotides, the CDR3 is TGTGCCAGCTCATCCGGGACAGGGACGTTCTCCTACGAGCAGTACTTC.

This clone was seen a single time. V and J are TRBV5-1 and TRBJ2-3; no firm D call. Per the germline V gene, CDR1 is SGHRS and CDR2 is YFSETQ. CDR3 length: 11 residues. V was clipped by 2 bases and J by 6 bases, with 4 bases between them. This CDR3 reads CASSFYDTQYF. The CDR3 coding sequence is TGCGCCAGCAGCTTCTACGATACGCAGTATTTT.

Here the CDR3 DNA reads TGTGCCAGCAGTTTTAGCAGGGCGTGGGGCAATGAGCAGTTCTTC. Its protein product is CASSFSRAWGNEQFF. The chain employs TRBV28 and TRBJ2-1; possibly TRBD1 for D (5 bases). The germline V gene has CDR1 MDHEN and CDR2 SYDVKM. The V end was cut by 3 bases, the J end by 6 bases, with 15 bases between. The CDR3 runs 15 residues.

This chain connects TRBV10-3 to TRBJ2-1; possible D gene TRBD2, 5 bases. The CDR3 covers 14 residues. Germline assignment: CDR1 ENHRY and CDR2 SYGVKD. The ends were cut back, 9 bases at V and 6 bases at J, with 18 bases in the middle. CDR3 amino acids: CAMRASTQSNEQFF. CDR3 sequence (DNA): TGTGCCATGCGGGCCTCGACCCAGAGCAATGAGCAGTTCTTC.

This clone was observed a handful of times. The chain joins TRBV11-2 to TRBJ2-7; 11 positions match TRBD2. V lost 5 bases and J lost 3; bases outside the gene matches: 3. The CDR3 totals 14 residues. Germline lookup yields CDR1 SGHAT and CDR2 FQNNGV. The CDR3 spells CASSPTSGNYEQYF. CDR3 sequence (DNA): TGTGCCAGCAGCCCGACTAGCGGGAACTACGAGCAGTACTTC.

The genes are TRBV5-4 and TRBJ1-2; D is perhaps TRBD1 (5 bases). The CDR3 length is 14 residues. V shed 0 bases and J shed 8 bases, with 14 bases lying between them. CDR1 is SGHNT, CDR2 YYREEE, per germline (reference sequence). The CDR3 reads CASSLAEGRGGYTF. The CDR3 bases are TGTGCCAGCAGCTTGGCCGAGGGGAGAGGGGGCTACACCTTC.

The V and J genes are TRBV9 and TRBJ2-1, with TRBD1 matching 7 bases. The CDR3 loop spans 15 amino acids. CDR1 is SGDLS and CDR2 is YYNGEE in the germline V gene. Unmatched junction bases numbered 7, after V lost 4 bases and J lost 3 bases. The CDR3 DNA reads TGTGCCAGCAGCCCTACCGGGACAGACTACAATGAGCAGTTCTTC. It codes for CASSPTGTDYNEQFF.

There are a few counts of this clone. The chain combines TRBV18 with TRBJ1-2; 8 bases line up with TRBD1. CDR1 and CDR2 (germline): KGHSH, LQKENI. V shed 3 bases, J shed 6 bases, and the junction held 6 bases outside the gene matches. This CDR3 spans 14 amino acids. The CDR3 region has the DNA TGTGCCAGCTCACCGACAGGGGAACCGAATGGCTACACCTTC. Its translation: CASSPTGEPNGYTF.